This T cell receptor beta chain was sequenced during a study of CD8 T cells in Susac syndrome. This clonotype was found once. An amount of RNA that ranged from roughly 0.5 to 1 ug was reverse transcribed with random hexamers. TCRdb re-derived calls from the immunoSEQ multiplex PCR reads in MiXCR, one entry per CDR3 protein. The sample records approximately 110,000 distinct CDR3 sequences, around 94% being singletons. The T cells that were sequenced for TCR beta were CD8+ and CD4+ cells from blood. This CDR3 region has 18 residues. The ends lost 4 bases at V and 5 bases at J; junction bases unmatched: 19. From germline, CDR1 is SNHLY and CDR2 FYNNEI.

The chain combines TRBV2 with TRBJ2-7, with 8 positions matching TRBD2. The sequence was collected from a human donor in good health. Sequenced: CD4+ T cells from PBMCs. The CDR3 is CASSVSGSRVSGYDEQYF. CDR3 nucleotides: TGTGCCAGCAGTGTGAGCGGGAGTAGGGTAAGCGGGTACGACGAGCAGTACTTC.